These 18 T cell receptor beta chains originate from one sample sequenced in a study of blood T cell repertoires in COVID-19. Sequencing used immunoSEQ multiplex PCR; TCRdb keeps in-frame clones, though not all of them. The data contain around 20,000 clones, around 69% of them seen just once; the ten biggest clones take up about 20%. The source material was peripheral blood. All receptors derive from a human donor in a cohort sampled during active or convalescent COVID-19.

The genes are TRBV6-1 and TRBJ2-5; a possible D gene is TRBD1 (6 bases). The germline CDR1 and CDR2 sequences are MNHNS and SASEGT. The CDR3 extends over 12 amino acids. V was pared by 3 bases and J by 5 bases, with 7 bases between. The CDR3 protein is CASSDRGETQYF. CDR3 nucleotide sequence: TGTGCCAGCAGTGACAGGGGTGAGACCCAGTACTTC.

Only a few counts were recorded for this clone. V and J are TRBV7-9 and TRBJ2-3; a weak D match, TRBD1 (6 bases). The CDR3 has 13 residues. Trimming pared 8 bases from V and 4 bases from J, leaving 13 bases between. Germline CDR1 reads SEHNR; CDR2 reads FQNEAQ (reference sequence). For the CDR3, the DNA is TGTGCCAGCCAAAAGGGGGTATCAGATACGCAGTATTTT. Translation: CASQKGVSDTQYF.

The CDR3 spells CASSLRLDRVWNSPLHF. DNA of the CDR3: TGTGCCAGCAGTTTACGCCTCGACAGGGTTTGGAATTCACCCCTCCACTTT. The chain carries TRBV28 and TRBJ1-6, with TRBD1 matching 7 bases. This CDR3 region has 17 residues. V gave up 2 bases and J gave up 7 bases; unmatched junction bases: 11. In germline, CDR1 is MDHEN, CDR2 SYDVKM.

V is TRBV5-1 and J is TRBJ1-1; D remains ambiguous. The V and J ends lost 6 bases and 2 bases respectively, with 14 bases between them. The CDR3 length is 14 residues. Germline loops: CDR1 SGHRS, CDR2 YFSETQ. The CDR3 protein is CASTKLGGNTEAFF. DNA of the CDR3: TGCGCCAGCACAAAATTGGGAGGAAACACTGAAGCTTTCTTT.

This chain connects TRBV5-1 to TRBJ1-3; 11 bases agree with TRBD1. Germline CDR1 reads SGHRS; CDR2 reads YFSETQ. This CDR3 spans 15 amino acids. V was clipped by 4 bases and J by 8 bases; unmatched bases: 8. The CDR3 loop reads CASSVRTGGADTIYF. Written as DNA, the CDR3 is TGCGCCAGCAGCGTCCGGACAGGGGGCGCGGACACCATATATTTT.

This rearrangement joins TRBV11-2 to TRBJ2-1, with D possibly being TRBD2 (5 bases). Germline lookup yields CDR1 SGHAT and CDR2 FQNNGV. CDR3 length equals 15 residues. Between the trimmed V and J ends, which lost 5 bases and 0 bases, there was a span of 11 bases. CDR3: CASSGGWISYNEQFF. DNA of the CDR3: TGTGCCAGCAGCGGCGGGTGGATCTCCTACAATGAGCAGTTCTTC.

The rearrangement joins TRBV12-3 or TRBV12-4 to TRBJ2-7; 7 nucleotides match TRBD1. V shed 3 bases and J 12 bases; nucleotides not matched to a gene: 8. The CDR3 has 12 amino acids. CDR3 region: CASSFNRDSPYV. The CDR3 nucleotides read TGTGCCAGCAGTTTTAATAGGGACAGCCCGTACGTC.

The chain carries TRBV18 and TRBJ1-2; no clear D. Per germline, CDR1 KGHSH and CDR2 LQKENI. This CDR3 has 13 amino acids. V was pared by 4 bases and J by 5 bases, with 11 bases between. CDR3 amino acids: CASSQQRTYGYTF. Here the CDR3 DNA reads TGTGCCAGCTCACAGCAAAGGACTTATGGCTACACCTTC. Full variable domain (outside the CDR3, taken from reference TRBV18 and TRBJ1-2): NAGVMQNPRHLVRRRGQEARLRCSPMKGHSHVYWYRQLPEEGLKFMVYLQKENIIDESGMPKERFSAEFPKEGPSILRIQQVVRGDSAAYFCASSQQRTYGYTFGSGTRLTVV.

This chain joins TRBV5-1 and TRBJ1-1; TRBD1 agrees at 7 bases. After removal of 4 bases from V and 10 bases from J, the junction contained 10 bases not matched to a gene. The CDR3 consists of 13 residues. Germline V gives CDR1 SGHRS, CDR2 YFSETQ. CDR3 residues: CASSPGQALGAFF. As DNA, the CDR3 is TGCGCCAGCAGCCCCGGACAGGCCCTGGGAGCTTTCTTT. The variable domain in full, completed from reference TRBV5-1 and TRBJ1-1, reads KAGVTQTPRYLIKTRGQQVTLSCSPISGHRSVSWYQQTPGQGLQFLFEYFSETQRNKGNFPGRFSGRQFSNSRSEMNVSTLELGDSALYLCASSPGQALGAFFGQGTRLTVV.

As concerns this clone: The junction and the germline gene differ at one end; a read error may be behind it. The chain uses TRBV2 and TRBJ2-1; maybe TRBD1 (5 bases). Germline V CDR1 and CDR2: SNHLY, FYNNEI. The CDR3 spans 15 residues. As DNA, the CDR3 is TGTGCCAGCACTGAACTGGGGCGGACCTACAATGAGCAGTTCTTC. Translating it yields CASTELGRTYNEQFF.

This clone was seen once. The V call is TRBV7-6, the J call TRBJ2-5; weak D call: TRBD2 (6 bases). The CDR3 is made up of 17 amino acids. Germline-derived CDR1 and CDR2 are SGHVS and FNYEAQ. Trimming pared 4 bases from V and 2 bases from J, leaving 20 bases between. The CDR3 DNA sequence: TGTGCCAGCAGCTCTGCCGTGACTAGAGGATTTCAAGAGACCCAGTACTTC. Encoded protein: CASSSAVTRGFQETQYF.

This clone turned up a few times. This chain uses TRBV18 with TRBJ1-3; D is ambiguous. The CDR3 loop spans 14 amino acids. V lost 2 bases, J lost 1 base, and 6 bases lay in between. CDR1 KGHSH and CDR2 LQKENI come from the germline V gene. The CDR3 reads CASSPSGSGNTIYF. CDR3 bases: TGTGCCAGCTCACCAAGCGGATCTGGAAACACCATATATTTT.

This rearrangement joins TRBV6-1 to TRBJ2-2; D gene unclear. Trimming left V 2 bases short and J 1 base short, with 14 bases between. Looked up from germline, CDR1 is MNHNS and CDR2 is SASEGT. The CDR3 contains 17 residues. CDR3 coding DNA: TGTGCCAGCAGTGAAAGACATAATAGAATGAACACCGGGGAGCTGTTTTTT. Protein product: CASSERHNRMNTGELFF.

This clone was observed once. The gene calls are TRBV7-2 and TRBJ2-7, with 12 bases that match TRBD2. This CDR3 has 16 amino acids. J lost 5 bases, V lost 4 bases, and 9 bases had no gene match. The germline gives CDR1 SGHTA, CDR2 FQGNSA. CDR3 nucleotide sequence: TGTGCCAGCAGCTCAGGACTAGCGGGGAATCCCCACGAGCAGTACTTC. Encoded protein: CASSSGLAGNPHEQYF.

The rearrangement links TRBV27 to TRBJ2-1; a possible D gene is TRBD2 (5 bases). V lost 5 bases and J 10 bases, leaving 18 bases between the germline ends. Germline CDR1 MNHEY, CDR2 SMNVEV (reference sequence). The CDR3 runs 14 residues. The CDR3 protein is CASSITGYAGEQFF. In DNA form, the CDR3 reads TGTGCCAGCAGTATAACGGGGTACGCAGGCGAGCAGTTCTTC.

The rearrangement joins TRBV7-9 to TRBJ2-1; 8 nucleotides line up with TRBD2. The J segment lost 8 bases and the V segment lost 5 bases, leaving 11 bases of the junction unmatched. Germline values: CDR1 SEHNR, CDR2 FQNEAQ (reference sequence). The CDR3 has 15 amino acids. CDR3 sequence reads: CASSTRAGATYEQFF. The CDR3 DNA reads as TGTGCCAGCAGCACCCGAGCGGGGGCTACGTATGAGCAGTTCTTC. Supplemented by reference TRBV7-9 and TRBJ2-1, the full variable domain reads DTGVSQNPRHKITKRGQNVTFRCDPISEHNRLYWYRQTLGQGPEFLTYFQNEAQLEKSRLLSDRFSAERPKGSFSTLEIQRTEQGDSAMYLCASSTRAGATYEQFFGPGTRLTVL.

Sample share makes this clone medium-sized. The gene calls are TRBV21-1 and TRBJ1-6; TRBD1 was called by the table and not checked on the DNA. TRBV21-1 is a documented pseudogene. The CDR3 length is 20 residues. CDR3 in amino acids: CASSSYRPGQGTVKNSPLHF. The CDR3 bases are TGTGCCAGCAGCAGCTATAGACCGGGACAGGGTACGGTTAAAAATTCACCCCTCCACTTT.

Regarding this clone: Compared with germline, one end of the junction differs, possibly owing to a read error. The V and J genes are TRBV2 and TRBJ1-4; D is unclear. Germline lookup yields CDR1 SNHLY and CDR2 FYNNEI. This CDR3 comprises 12 residues. Here the CDR3 DNA reads TGTGCCAGCAGTGAATCCCGACTAAGCCCCAGATTT. It encodes CASSESRLSPRF.